These 26 T cell receptor beta chains came from one sample sequenced in a study of regulatory T cells in long-lasting Graves disease. Arm-PCR of CDR3 regions and iRepertoire HTBI primers were the basis on which TCR beta libraries were built. Via MiXCR, TCRdb re-called the multiplex PCR reads, giving one row per CDR3 protein. The table lists approximately 400,000 distinct CDR3 sequences, 15% of them singletons, with over 15% in the top ten. The time point is: newly diagnosed GD, antithyroid drugs for less than 3 months. PBMCs were the source of the RNA used for TCR sequencing. A further study also used this sample, focusing on T cells in Graves' hyperthyroidism and ophthalmopathy.

Here the sequenced sample was peripheral blood mononuclear cells (PBMCs), taken at new diagnosis, from a patient treated with antithyroid drugs. The receptors here all came from a woman between 25 and 40 years old with Graves disease.

The J gene is TRBJ1-2, the V gene TRBV29-1, with D unclear. Trimming shortened V by 6 bases and J by 2 bases, and 7 bases separated the two germline ends. Looked up from germline, CDR1 is SQVTM and CDR2 is ANQGSEA. The CDR3 loop spans 11 amino acids. The CDR3 loop reads CSVTNNYGYTF. The CDR3 region has the DNA TGCAGCGTCACTAACAACTATGGCTACACCTTC.

This clonotype appeared many times. V and J are TRBV5-5 and TRBJ1-4; D gene ambiguous. This CDR3 comprises 15 residues. The germline CDR1 and CDR2 sequences are SGHKS and YYEKEE (reference sequence). V dropped 1 base and J dropped 3 bases, with 10 bases sitting between them. CDR3 residues: CASSLWAQSNEKLFF. The CDR3 DNA is TGTGCCAGCAGCTTGTGGGCCCAGTCTAATGAAAAACTGTTTTTT.

A remark on this clonotype: This may be a read error, as it is one base from a much larger clone. The chain is built from TRBV30 and TRBJ1-5; D gene uncertain. CDR1 is GTSNPN and CDR2 is SVGIG in the germline V gene (reference sequence). The CDR3 length is 14 residues. CDR3 DNA sequence: TGTACCTGGAGGCCAAGGGTTAGCAATCAGCCCCAGCATTTT. Its translation: CTWRPRVSNQPQHF.

This clonotype has only a few counts. The chain joins TRBV24-1 to TRBJ2-1; 9 nucleotides match TRBD2. CDR1 and CDR2 from the germline V gene are KGHDR and SFDVKD. J was trimmed by 0 bases and V by 7 bases; bases with no gene match: 24. The length of the CDR3 is 22 residues. The CDR3 DNA is TGTGCCACCAGGGGGGCGCCAAGACTAGCGGCAAGGGGTAACGGCTCCTACAATGAGCAGTTCTTC. Protein product: CATRGAPRLAARGNGSYNEQFF.

This clonotype was seen only a few times. The V and J genes are TRBV7-9 and TRBJ2-1; 11 bases map to TRBD2. CDR1 and CDR2 (germline): SEHNR, FQNEAQ (reference sequence). V shed 4 bases and J 4 bases; nucleotides not matched to a gene: 6. There are 16 residues in the CDR3. The CDR3 region is CASSSQTSGSYNEQFF. DNA of the CDR3: TGTGCCAGCAGCTCCCAAACTAGCGGGAGTTACAATGAGCAGTTCTTC. Drawing the rest from reference TRBV7-9 and TRBJ2-1, the complete variable domain is DTGVSQNPRHKITKRGQNVTFRCDPISEHNRLYWYRQTLGQGPEFLTYFQNEAQLEKSRLLSDRFSAERPKGSFSTLEIQRTEQGDSAMYLCASSSQTSGSYNEQFFGPGTRLTVL.

This chain links TRBV11-3 with TRBJ2-3; D remains unclear. CDR1 is SGHNT and CDR2 is YENEEA in the germline V gene. The CDR3 runs to 15 residues. Trimming cost V 1 base and J 6 bases, with 14 bases left between them. For the CDR3, the DNA is TGTGCCAGCAGCTTAGGCAAGGGAAATTCGGATACGCAGTATTTT. Protein sequence: CASSLGKGNSDTQYF.

As to this clonotype: Since a far larger clone is one base different, this is likely a read error. The chain is built from TRBV20-1 and TRBJ2-1, with 9 bases lining up with TRBD1. Germline V lookup: CDR1 DFQATT, CDR2 SNEGSKA (reference sequence). CDR3 length: 13 amino acids. V shed 4 bases, J shed 10 bases, and the junction held 8 bases outside the gene matches. CDR3 sequence reads: CSATSGTGYEQFF. The CDR3 nucleotides read TGCAGTGCTACCTCCGGGACAGGGTACGAGCAGTTCTTC.

This clonotype was counted many times. The chain joins TRBV12-3 or TRBV12-4 to TRBJ2-1, with D possibly matching TRBD1 (7 bases). The germline V and J ends were trimmed by 10 bases and 5 bases, with 18 bases remaining between them. The CDR3 length is 14 residues. The CDR3 DNA reads TGTGCCACTTCTCAGGGGGGCGACAACAATGAGCAGTTCTTC. Encoded protein: CATSQGGDNNEQFF.

This clonotype was seen a few times. The rearrangement joins TRBV20-1 to TRBJ2-1; D gene uncertain. This CDR3 has 15 amino acids. V lost 1 base, J lost 2 bases, and 12 bases lay in between. The germline CDR1 and CDR2 sequences are DFQATT and SNEGSKA (reference sequence). DNA for the CDR3: TGCAGTGCTAGAGCCGGCCCGGTTCCCTACAATGAGCAGTTCTTC. The encoded protein is CSARAGPVPYNEQFF.

DNA of the CDR3: TGTGCCAGCAGCGGTCTAGCGGGAGGGGGAGAGACCCAGTACTTC. Translated: CASSGLAGGGETQYF. V gene TRBV7-2 combines with J gene TRBJ2-5; 12 nucleotides match TRBD2. The CDR3 length is 15 residues. V lost 5 bases and J lost 4; bases outside the gene matches: 5. Germline V gene lookup returns CDR1 SGHTA and CDR2 FQGNSA.

The CDR3 bases are TGTGCCGCCTCAGGGACAGGGAGGGTACCTGAGTACTTC. This gives the protein CAASGTGRVPEYF. The chain joins TRBV19 to TRBJ2-7; 9 bases match TRBD1. The length of the CDR3 is 13 residues. V dropped 11 bases and J dropped 11; count of bases not matched to a gene: 16. CDR1 and CDR2 from the germline V gene are LNHDA and SQIVND (reference sequence).

The sample holds many counts of this clonotype. V gene TRBV10-1 combines with J gene TRBJ1-5; D is uncertain. The germline gives CDR1 WNHNN, CDR2 SYGVQD (reference sequence). V was pared by 0 bases and J by 7 bases, with 7 bases between. CDR3 size: 13 residues. The CDR3 region has the DNA TGCGCCAGCAGTGAGTCGGGTGCGCAGCCCCAGCATTTT. This sequence encodes CASSESGAQPQHF.

This clonotype has a count of ten or more. This sequence joins TRBV28 and TRBJ2-1, with 8 bases that match TRBD1. The length of the CDR3 is 14 residues. The V gene end was trimmed by 5 bases and the J gene end by 10 bases; junction bases not matched to a gene: 10. CDR1 is MDHEN, CDR2 SYDVKM, per germline. The CDR3 nucleotides are TGTGCCAGCAGTCCAACCCAGGGGGCGCAGGAGCAGTTCTTC. Protein: CASSPTQGAQEQFF. Full variable domain (missing parts from reference TRBV28 and TRBJ2-1): DVKVTQSSRYLVKRTGEKVFLECVQDMDHENMFWYRQDPGLGLRLIYFSYDVKMKEKGDIPEGYSVSREKKERFSLILESASTNQTSMYLCASSPTQGAQEQFFGPGTRLTVL.

This clonotype has a handful of counts. This chain links TRBV27 with TRBJ2-7, with a possible D match to TRBD2 (6 bases). The CDR3 is 15 residues long. Trimming cost V 1 base and J 1 base, with 11 bases left between them. Germline V gene sequence: CDR1 MNHEY, CDR2 SMNVEV (reference sequence). CDR3 nucleotide sequence: TGTGCCAGCAGTTTATGGGGGACTTTATCCTACGAGCAGTACTTC. It yields the protein CASSLWGTLSYEQYF.

The rearrangement links TRBV6-1 to TRBJ2-7; 7 positions match TRBD1. Per germline, CDR1 MNHNS and CDR2 SASEGT. J gave up 4 bases and V 8 bases, and 8 bases lay outside the gene matches. The CDR3 sequence is 13 residues long. The CDR3: CASQTGNQYEQYF. In DNA form, the CDR3 reads TGTGCCAGCCAGACAGGGAATCAGTACGAGCAGTACTTC.

The chain uses TRBV9 and TRBJ2-2, with D perhaps TRBD1 (6 bases). Germline CDR1 reads SGDLS; CDR2 reads YYNGEE. CDR3 length equals 16 residues. Between the trimmed V and J ends, which lost 6 bases and 8 bases, there was a span of 23 bases. The CDR3: CASTGAGRPGEGELFF. CDR3 nucleotide sequence: TGTGCCAGCACAGGGGCGGGCAGGCCGGGCGAAGGGGAGCTGTTTTTT.

This clonotype has at least ten counts. The chain has TRBV5-1 and TRBJ1-4, with D possibly being TRBD1 (6 bases). This CDR3 has 18 amino acids. Trimming shortened V by 0 bases and J by 4 bases, and 19 bases separated the two germline ends. Per the germline V gene, CDR1 is SGHRS and CDR2 is YFSETQ. This CDR3 is CASSLGGLSKGVNEKLFF. CDR3 in DNA: TGCGCCAGCAGCTTGGGGGGCCTTTCGAAGGGGGTTAATGAAAAACTGTTTTTT.

In this sample, this clonotype turned up a few times. CDR3 sequence: CSAGRTTSNNEQFF. The CDR3 DNA follows: TGCAGTGCTGGACGAACGACTAGTAACAATGAGCAGTTCTTC. V is TRBV20-1 and J is TRBJ2-1; a weak D match, TRBD2 (6 bases). Deletions cut 5 bases from V and 5 bases from J, with 16 bases between. CDR1 DFQATT and CDR2 SNEGSKA come from the germline V gene (reference sequence). CDR3 size: 14 residues.

The gene calls are TRBV15 and TRBJ2-2, with 7 nucleotides matching TRBD2. This CDR3 contains 17 residues. Trimming cost V 3 bases and J 6 bases; bases outside gene matches: 13. Germline CDR1 LNHNV, CDR2 YYDKDF (reference sequence). The CDR3 protein is CATSSGLGSGTSGELFF. Here the CDR3 DNA reads TGTGCCACCAGCAGCGGGCTCGGGAGCGGGACGTCCGGGGAGCTGTTTTTT.

At least ten counts were recorded for this clonotype. This chain links TRBV11-2 with TRBJ2-1; TRBD2 aligns across 7 bases. CDR1 and CDR2 (germline): SGHAT, FQNNGV. The CDR3 length is 15 residues. J gave up 1 base and V 5 bases, and 5 bases lay outside the gene matches. Here the CDR3 DNA reads TGTGCCAGCAGCCAGATGGGGGGGTCCTACAATGAGCAGTTCTTC. It encodes CASSQMGGSYNEQFF.

The table lists this clonotype with a few counts. The chain carries TRBV9 and TRBJ2-1; D might be TRBD1 or TRBD2, each matching 7 bases. This CDR3 spans 14 amino acids. Per germline, CDR1 SGDLS and CDR2 YYNGEE. V was shortened by 3 bases and J by 7 bases, with 14 bases between the two germline ends. CDR3 in DNA: TGTGCCAGCAGCGCCAGGGGGGGGAAAAATGAGCAGTTCTTC. This codes for CASSARGGKNEQFF.

Many counts were recorded for this clonotype. V usage is TRBV12-3 or TRBV12-4 and J usage is TRBJ2-7, with no clear D. The V end was cut by 2 bases, the J end by 5 bases, with 4 bases between. The CDR3 spans 11 residues. In DNA, the CDR3 is TGTGCCAGCAGTTTATCCCACGAGCAGTACTTC. It encodes CASSLSHEQYF.

This clonotype was seen more than once but under ten times. The V and J genes are TRBV7-9 and TRBJ1-1, with TRBD1 matching 7 bases. The CDR3 length is 13 residues. CDR1 is SEHNR, CDR2 FQNEAQ, per germline (reference sequence). The junction had 5 bases not matched to a gene; V was cut back by 1 base and J by 9 bases. CDR3 in amino acids: CASSLVTGPKAFF. CDR3 DNA sequence: TGTGCCAGCAGCTTAGTGACAGGGCCCAAAGCTTTCTTT.

This clonotype was detected only a few times. This rearrangement joins TRBV2 to TRBJ1-3; perhaps TRBD1 as D (6 bases). This CDR3 contains 16 residues. Trimming took off 3 bases at V and 1 base at J, with 13 bases between the two ends. Germline V CDR1 and CDR2: SNHLY, FYNNEI. CDR3 loop: CASSETGGASGNTIYF. The CDR3 DNA follows: TGTGCCAGCAGTGAGACAGGTGGAGCTTCTGGAAACACCATATATTTT.

The rearrangement joins TRBV9 to TRBJ1-6; 8 nucleotides align to TRBD1. The CDR3 is 15 amino acids. Germline CDR1 is SGDLS and CDR2 is YYNGEE. Losses at the gene ends were 5 bases for V and 9 bases for J; bases not matched to a gene: 10. CDR3 bases: TGTGCCAGCAGTGGGGCGGGACAGGCAGTTTCACCCCTCCACTTT. It translates to CASSGAGQAVSPLHF.

This clonotype occurred many times. One end of the junction is discordant with germline, which a read error may explain. This chain links TRBV11-3 with TRBJ1-2; 7 bases map to TRBD1. Germline loops: CDR1 SGHNT, CDR2 YENEEA. The CDR3 has 12 residues. Here the CDR3 reads CASSPTGSIGAF. The CDR3 DNA reads TGTGCCAGCAGCCCGACAGGGTCTATAGGCGCCTTC.